A selection of T cell receptor beta chains follows, all from one sample in a study of T cells after yellow fever vaccination. TCRdb re-analysed the 5' RACE reads in MiXCR, keeping a single row per CDR3 protein. This table has 500,000 to 550,000 distinct CDR3 sequences, just over 20% appearing once. The material was PBMCs, obtained less than 25 days after the first yellow fever vaccination. The receptors shown here come from a young man who received the YFV17D yellow fever vaccine. The CDR3 runs from the conserved cysteine through the conserved F or W. Fields, in order: clone size, J gene, V gene, D gene, CDR3 DNA, CDR3 protein. A D gene is named only where the DNA matches it firmly. For some rows the clone size is stated as once, few or many, or as a class when expanded; others skip it.

few	TRBJ1-1	TRBV28	-	TGTGCCAGCAGTTTCTCCGCCAAGCGGGGACGGGGCACTGAAGCTTTCTTT	CASSFSAKRGRGTEAFF
few	TRBJ2-2	TRBV9	TRBD1	TGTGCCAGCAGCTTCTCGGGACAGGTCAGGTCCGGGGAGCTGTTTTTT	CASSFSGQVRSGELFF
many	TRBJ1-6	TRBV16	-	TGTGCCAGCAGCACCCTCGGGGGCGACTCACCCCTCCACTTT	CASSTLGGDSPLHF
few	TRBJ2-7	TRBV10-3	TRBD2	TGTGCCATCAGTGAGTTAGCGGGGTCCTACGAGCAGTACTTC	CAISELAGSYEQYF
many	TRBJ2-4	TRBV5-1	-	TGCGCCAGCACCGACCCGGCGGGGGCCAAAAACATTCAGTACTTC	CASTDPAGAKNIQYF
-	TRBJ2-3	TRBV6-1	-	TGTGCCAGCGGTGGAGACTACACAGATACGCAGTATTTT	CASGGDYTDTQYF
-	TRBJ2-7	TRBV6-1	-	TGTGCCAGCAGTGTAAACAGGGCCGAGCAGTACTTC	CASSVNRAEQYF
-	TRBJ2-2	TRBV7-3	TRBD1	TGTGCCAGCAGCTACGGGACAGGGTACACCGGGGAGCTGTTTTTT	CASSYGTGYTGELFF
few	TRBJ1-1	TRBV6-2/TRBV6-3	TRBD1	TGTGCCAGCACCGGACAGGGGGACACTGAAGCTTTCTTT	CASTGQGDTEAFF
many	TRBJ1-5	TRBV12-3/TRBV12-4	-	TGTGCCAGCAGCCTGACAGCGCCTGATCAGCCCCAGCATTTT	CASSLTAPDQPQHF
-	TRBJ1-5	TRBV7-2	-	TGTGCCAGCAGCCCCCTGGGAGGACCCGATCAGCCCCAGCATTTT	CASSPLGGPDQPQHF
-	TRBJ2-2	TRBV3-1	TRBD1	TGTGCCAGCAGCCTTAACAGGGGGTCCGGGGAGCTGTTTTTT	CASSLNRGSGELFF
few	TRBJ2-1	TRBV28	-	TGTGCCAGCAATCGGGCATTCCTGCACAATGAGCAGTTCTTC	CASNRAFLHNEQFF
-	TRBJ2-1	TRBV7-6	TRBD2	TGTCCCAGCAGCCGCTCCGGGACTAGCCTCGGGGGTGAGCAGTTCTTC	CPSSRSGTSLGGEQFF
-	TRBJ2-2	TRBV7-6	TRBD1	TGTGCCAGCAGACCATTCGGCGACAGGGGGAAGGTCGGGGAGCTGTTTTTT	CASRPFGDRGKVGELFF
many	TRBJ2-3	TRBV28	TRBD1	TGTGCCAGCAGTTTGTTGGACAGGGGCACAGATACGCAGTATTTT	CASSLLDRGTDTQYF
few	TRBJ2-6	TRBV6-1	-	TGTGCCAGCAGATTTGACTCTGGGGCCAACGTCCTGACTTTC	CASRFDSGANVLTF
-	TRBJ2-3	TRBV7-8	-	TGTGCCAGCAGCTTCTCGTCAGGGACTAGCACAGATACGCAGTATTTT	CASSFSSGTSTDTQYF
few	TRBJ2-1	TRBV5-1	TRBD1	TGCGCCAGCAGCACGGGACAGACCTACAATGAGCAGTTCTTC	CASSTGQTYNEQFF
few	TRBJ1-5	TRBV28	-	TGTGCCAGCAGAATCATCAATCAGCCCCAGCATTTT	CASRIINQPQHF
-	TRBJ2-3	TRBV7-3	-	TGTGCCAGCAGCTTATTGGGGGGGGCTAGAGATACGCAGTATTTT	CASSLLGGARDTQYF
-	TRBJ2-1	TRBV5-1	-	TGCGCCAGCAGCTTTGGGGGGGCTGTCAATGAGCAGTTCTTC	CASSFGGAVNEQFF
-	TRBJ2-1	TRBV11-2	TRBD1	TGTGCCAGCAGATTAGGACAGGGGAGGCCTGAGCAGTTCTTC	CASRLGQGRPEQFF
-	TRBJ2-5	TRBV21-1	-	TGTGCCAGCAGCAAGTCCGGGGGGCAAAAGGGGGAGACCCAGTACTTC	CASSKSGGQKGETQYF
-	TRBJ1-5	TRBV7-9	-	TGTGCCAGCAGCTTAGCGCAGGGGAATCAGCCCCTGCATTTT	CASSLAQGNQPLHF
-	TRBJ2-1	TRBV7-9	TRBD1	TGTGCCAGCAGCTTTTGGACAGGAACATTTGAGCAGTTCTTC	CASSFWTGTFEQFF
-	TRBJ2-1	TRBV7-7	-	TGTGCTAGCAGCTTAGCGATGGGGGATGAGCAGTTCTTC	CASSLAMGDEQFF
-	TRBJ1-1	TRBV4-3	-	TGCGCCAGCAGCCAAGATCATAGGGACACTGAAGCTTTCTTT	CASSQDHRDTEAFF
few	TRBJ1-5	TRBV28	TRBD1	TGTGCCAGCACCCTGACGTCCCGGGACAGGGGACATAGCAATCAGCCCCAGCATTTT	CASTLTSRDRGHSNQPQHF
many	TRBJ1-1	TRBV20-1	-	TGCAGTGCTAGAGTCCTGAGCACTGAAGCTTTCTTT	CSARVLSTEAFF
-	TRBJ2-5	TRBV11-2	-	TGTGCCAGCAGCCTTGGACTGGGGCGGCAAGAGACCCAGTACTTC	CASSLGLGRQETQYF
-	TRBJ2-3	TRBV23-1	TRBD2	TGCGCCAGCAGCCCTCCTGGCGGGGGGGCGGATACGCAGTATTTT	CASSPPGGGADTQYF
few	TRBJ2-5	TRBV18	-	TGTGCCAGCTCAGAAGCCCTTAAAGAGACCCAGTACTTC	CASSEALKETQYF
many	TRBJ2-3	TRBV7-3	-	TGTGCCAGCAGTTCGGGGAGCACAGATACGCAGTATTTT	CASSSGSTDTQYF
-	TRBJ2-1	TRBV7-2	TRBD2	TGTGCCAGCAGTCGGACTAGCGGGGGGCTGGATGGGCAGTTCTTC	CASSRTSGGLDGQFF
-	TRBJ1-1	TRBV2	-	TGTGCCAGCAGTGAAGGAAGGTCCACTGAAGCTTTCTTT	CASSEGRSTEAFF
-	TRBJ2-6	TRBV3-1	-	TGTGCCAGCAGCGAGAGTTTTCCGGGGGCCAACGTCCTGACTTTC	CASSESFPGANVLTF
few	TRBJ2-3	TRBV12-3/TRBV12-4	TRBD1	TGTGCCAGCAACGACAGGGGGTCCGATACGCAGTATTTT	CASNDRGSDTQYF
-	TRBJ1-2	TRBV20-1	-	TGCAGTGCTACTTACAGGAACCTCGAGGGCTACACCTTC	CSATYRNLEGYTF
-	TRBJ2-3	TRBV5-1	-	TGCGCCAGCAGCCCAACTATAGATACGCAGTATTTT	CASSPTIDTQYF
many	TRBJ2-7	TRBV6-4	-	TGTGCCAGCAGTGACGGAACAGGGAAAATTTACGAGCAGTACTTC	CASSDGTGKIYEQYF